This T cell receptor beta chain was sequenced for a study of PD-1 blockade in mismatch repair-deficient tumors. Background on the study: Patients had around 11 mismatch repair-deficient cancer types and were previously treated and progressing. Study findings and constraints: After pembrolizumab, tumor-resident clones rose rapidly, then generally contracted before radiologic responses.

This clone appeared a few times. Its antigen remains unknown. Germline CDR1 reads MNHEY; CDR2 reads SMNVEV (reference sequence). The J segment lost 2 bases and the V segment lost 6 bases, leaving 6 bases of the junction unmatched. The CDR3 loop spans 14 amino acids. The method was immunoSEQ multiplex PCR; TCRdb's version includes in-frame clones alone and lacks a portion of them. Of 15,000 or so clones detected, 80% to 90% appear once; the ten largest clones hold approximately 1.8%. The TCR-sequenced patients were a few responders to pembrolizumab. The material was PBMCs, obtained less than 15 weeks after starting pembrolizumab. The rearrangement links TRBV27 to TRBJ2-7, with 8 nucleotides matching TRBD1. This clonotype originated in an adult with mismatch repair-deficient cancer. The CDR3 DNA reads TGTGCCAGCAGGTCCGGGACAGGACCCTACGAGCAGTACTTC. Translating gives CASRSGTGPYEQYF.